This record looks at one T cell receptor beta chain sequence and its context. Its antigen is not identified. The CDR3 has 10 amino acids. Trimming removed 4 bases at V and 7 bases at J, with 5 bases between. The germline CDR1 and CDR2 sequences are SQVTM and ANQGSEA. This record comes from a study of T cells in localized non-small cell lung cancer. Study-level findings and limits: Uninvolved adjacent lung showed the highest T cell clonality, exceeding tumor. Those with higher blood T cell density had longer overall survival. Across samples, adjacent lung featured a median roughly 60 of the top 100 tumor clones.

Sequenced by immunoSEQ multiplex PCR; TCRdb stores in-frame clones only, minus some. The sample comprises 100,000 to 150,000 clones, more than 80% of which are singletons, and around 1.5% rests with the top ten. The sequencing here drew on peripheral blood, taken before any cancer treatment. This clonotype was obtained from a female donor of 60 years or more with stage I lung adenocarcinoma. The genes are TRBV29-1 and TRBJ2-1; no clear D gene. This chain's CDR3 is CSVGSNEQFF. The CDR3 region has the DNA TGCAGCGTTGGATCGAATGAGCAGTTCTTC.